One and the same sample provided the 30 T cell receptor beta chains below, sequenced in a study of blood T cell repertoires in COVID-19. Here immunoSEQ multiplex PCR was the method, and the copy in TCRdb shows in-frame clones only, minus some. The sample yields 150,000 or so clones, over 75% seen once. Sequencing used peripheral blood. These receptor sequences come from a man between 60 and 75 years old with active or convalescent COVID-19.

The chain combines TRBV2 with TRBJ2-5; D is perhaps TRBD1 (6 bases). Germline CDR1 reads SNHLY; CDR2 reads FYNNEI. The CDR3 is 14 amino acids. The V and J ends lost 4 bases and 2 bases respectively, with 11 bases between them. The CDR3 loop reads CASSGQVVQETQYF. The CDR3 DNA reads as TGTGCCAGCAGTGGACAGGTGGTACAAGAGACCCAGTACTTC.

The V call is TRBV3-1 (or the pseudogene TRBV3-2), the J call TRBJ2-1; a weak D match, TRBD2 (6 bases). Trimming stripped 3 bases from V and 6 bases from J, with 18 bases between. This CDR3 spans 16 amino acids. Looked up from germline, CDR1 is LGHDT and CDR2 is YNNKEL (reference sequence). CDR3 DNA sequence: TGTGCCAGCAGCCAGTCGGACTACCACCCCTTCAATGAGCAGTTCTTC. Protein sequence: CASSQSDYHPFNEQFF.

The CDR3 DNA reads as TGTGCCGCCCGGGAGGGAGTGGATGAGCAGTTCTTC. Residues: CAAREGVDEQFF. The chain is built from TRBV28 and TRBJ2-1; 8 positions agree with TRBD2. J was trimmed by 8 bases and V by 11 bases; bases with no gene match: 8. Germline CDR1 is MDHEN and CDR2 is SYDVKM. CDR3 length: 12 residues.

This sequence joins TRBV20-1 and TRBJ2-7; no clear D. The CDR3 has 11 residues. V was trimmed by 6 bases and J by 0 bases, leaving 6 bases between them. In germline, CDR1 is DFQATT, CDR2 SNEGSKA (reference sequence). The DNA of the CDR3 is TGCAGTGCCCCTAACTCCTACGAGCAGTACTTC. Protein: CSAPNSYEQYF.

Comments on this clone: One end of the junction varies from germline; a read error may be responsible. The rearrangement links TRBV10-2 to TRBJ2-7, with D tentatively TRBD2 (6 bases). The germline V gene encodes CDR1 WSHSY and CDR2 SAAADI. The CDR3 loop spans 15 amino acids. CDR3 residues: CASSDWDWTSYKQYF. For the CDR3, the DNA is TGCGCCAGCAGTGATTGGGACTGGACCTCCTACAAGCAGTACTTC.

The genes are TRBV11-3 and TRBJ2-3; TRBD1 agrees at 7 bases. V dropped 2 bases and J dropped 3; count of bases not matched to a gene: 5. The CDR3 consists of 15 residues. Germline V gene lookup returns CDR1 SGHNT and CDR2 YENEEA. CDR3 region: CASSLTGQRTDTQYF. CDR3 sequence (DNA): TGTGCCAGCAGCTTAACGGGACAGAGAACAGATACGCAGTATTTT. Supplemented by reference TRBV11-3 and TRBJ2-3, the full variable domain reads EAGVVQSPRYKIIEKKQPVAFWCNPISGHNTLYWYLQNLGQGPELLIRYENEEAVDDSQLPKDRFSAERLKGVDSTLKIQPAELGDSAVYLCASSLTGQRTDTQYFGPGTRLTVL.

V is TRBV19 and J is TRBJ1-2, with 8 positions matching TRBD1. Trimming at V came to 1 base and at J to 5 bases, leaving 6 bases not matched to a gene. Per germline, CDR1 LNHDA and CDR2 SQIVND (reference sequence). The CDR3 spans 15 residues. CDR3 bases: TGTGCCAGTAGTATAGGAGGGACAGGTGGTTATGGCTACACCTTC. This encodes CASSIGGTGGYGYTF.

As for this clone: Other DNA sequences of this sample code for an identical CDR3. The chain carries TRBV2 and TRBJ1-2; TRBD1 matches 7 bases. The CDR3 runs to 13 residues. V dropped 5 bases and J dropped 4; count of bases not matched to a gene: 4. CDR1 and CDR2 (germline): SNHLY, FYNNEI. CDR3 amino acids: CASSRQGPYGYTF. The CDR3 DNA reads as TGTGCCAGCAGTAGACAGGGTCCCTATGGCTACACCTTC.

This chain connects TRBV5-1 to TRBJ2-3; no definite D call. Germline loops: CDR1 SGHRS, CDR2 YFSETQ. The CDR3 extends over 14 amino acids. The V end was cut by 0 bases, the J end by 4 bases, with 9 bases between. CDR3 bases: TGCGCCAGCAGCTTGGGACGGCAGGCAGATACGCAGTATTTT. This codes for CASSLGRQADTQYF.

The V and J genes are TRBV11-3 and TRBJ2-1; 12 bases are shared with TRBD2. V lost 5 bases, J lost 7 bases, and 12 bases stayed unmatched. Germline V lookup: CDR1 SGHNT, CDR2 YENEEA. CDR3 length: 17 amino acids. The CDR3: CASSPGLAGTLYNEQFF. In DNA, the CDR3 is TGTGCCAGCAGCCCCGGACTAGCGGGGACCTTGTATAATGAGCAGTTCTTC.

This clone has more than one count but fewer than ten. In nucleotides, the CDR3 is TGCGCCAGCAGCCACTTACTAGGGACAGTTGGTAGCGCCGCAACTAATGAAAAACTGTTTTTT. It specifies CASSHLLGTVGSAATNEKLFF. The chain carries TRBV4-1 and TRBJ1-4, with 7 positions matching TRBD1. The CDR3 extends over 21 amino acids. Germline CDR1 is MGHRA and CDR2 is YSYEKL. Trimming took 3 bases from V and 0 from J; bases not matched to a gene: 19.

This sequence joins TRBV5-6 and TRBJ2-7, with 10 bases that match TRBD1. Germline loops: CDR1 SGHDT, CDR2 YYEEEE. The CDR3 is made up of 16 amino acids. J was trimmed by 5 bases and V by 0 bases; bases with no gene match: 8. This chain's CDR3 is CASSLDPRDRGHEQYF. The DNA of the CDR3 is TGTGCCAGCAGCTTGGACCCCCGGGACAGGGGCCACGAGCAGTACTTC.

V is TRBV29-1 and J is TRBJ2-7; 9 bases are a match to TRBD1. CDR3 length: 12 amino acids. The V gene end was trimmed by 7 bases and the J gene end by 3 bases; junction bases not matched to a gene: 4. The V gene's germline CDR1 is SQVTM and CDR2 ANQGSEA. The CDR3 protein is CSGGQGNYEQYF. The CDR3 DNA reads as TGCAGCGGTGGACAGGGGAACTACGAGCAGTACTTC.

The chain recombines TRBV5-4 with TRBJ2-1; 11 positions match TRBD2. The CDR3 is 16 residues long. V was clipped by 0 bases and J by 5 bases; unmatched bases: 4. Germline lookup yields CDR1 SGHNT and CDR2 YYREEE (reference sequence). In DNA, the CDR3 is TGTGCCAGCAGCTTGGATCCTAGCGGGAGGCACAATGAGCAGTTCTTC. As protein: CASSLDPSGRHNEQFF.

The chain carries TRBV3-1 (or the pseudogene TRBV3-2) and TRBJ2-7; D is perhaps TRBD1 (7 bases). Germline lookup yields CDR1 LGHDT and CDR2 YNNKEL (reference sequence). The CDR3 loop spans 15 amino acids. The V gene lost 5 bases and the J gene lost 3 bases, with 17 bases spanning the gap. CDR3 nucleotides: TGTGCCAGCAGCGCCCTCTCAGGGGGAGGCTACGAGCAGTACTTC. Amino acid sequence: CASSALSGGGYEQYF.

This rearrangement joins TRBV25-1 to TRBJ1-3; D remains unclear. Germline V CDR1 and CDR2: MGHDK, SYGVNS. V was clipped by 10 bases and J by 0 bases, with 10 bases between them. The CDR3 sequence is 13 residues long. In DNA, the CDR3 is TGTGCCACCAGCCGGGGCTCTGGAAACACCATATATTTT. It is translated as CATSRGSGNTIYF. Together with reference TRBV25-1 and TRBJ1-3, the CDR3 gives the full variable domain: EADIYQTPRYLVIGTGKKITLECSQTMGHDKMYWYQQDPGMELHLIHYSYGVNSTEKGDLSSESTVSRIRTEHFPLTLESARPSHTSQYLCATSRGSGNTIYFGEGSWLTVV.

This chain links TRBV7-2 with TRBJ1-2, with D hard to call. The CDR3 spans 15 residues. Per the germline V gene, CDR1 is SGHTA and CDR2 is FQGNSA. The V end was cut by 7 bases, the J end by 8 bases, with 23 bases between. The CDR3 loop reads CASTPPATALGGYTF. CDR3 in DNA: TGTGCCAGCACTCCCCCGGCGACGGCGCTCGGGGGCTACACCTTC.

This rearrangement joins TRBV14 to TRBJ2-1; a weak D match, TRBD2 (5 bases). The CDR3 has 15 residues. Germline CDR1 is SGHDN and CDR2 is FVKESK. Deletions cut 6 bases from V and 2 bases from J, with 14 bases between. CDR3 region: CASSGLVGAYNEQFF. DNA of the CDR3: TGTGCCAGCAGTGGGCTCGTCGGGGCCTACAATGAGCAGTTCTTC.

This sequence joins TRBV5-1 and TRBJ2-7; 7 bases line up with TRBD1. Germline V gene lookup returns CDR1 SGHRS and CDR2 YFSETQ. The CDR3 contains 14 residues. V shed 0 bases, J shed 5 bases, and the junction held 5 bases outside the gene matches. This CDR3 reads CASSLGQGFDEQYF. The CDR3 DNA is TGCGCCAGCAGCTTGGGACAGGGTTTCGACGAGCAGTACTTC.

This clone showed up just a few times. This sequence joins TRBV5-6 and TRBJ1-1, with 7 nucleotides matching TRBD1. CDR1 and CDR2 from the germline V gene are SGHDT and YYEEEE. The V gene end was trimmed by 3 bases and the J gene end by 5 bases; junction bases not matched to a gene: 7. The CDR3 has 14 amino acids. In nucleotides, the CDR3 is TGTGCCAGCAGCTCAATATCAGGGGGGACTGAAGCTTTCTTT. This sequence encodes CASSSISGGTEAFF.

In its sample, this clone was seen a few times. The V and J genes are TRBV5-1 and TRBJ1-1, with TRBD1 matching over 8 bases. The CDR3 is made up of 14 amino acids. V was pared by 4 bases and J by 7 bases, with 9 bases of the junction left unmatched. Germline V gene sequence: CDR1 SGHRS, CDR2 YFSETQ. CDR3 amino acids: CASSAGTGDGEAFF. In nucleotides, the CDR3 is TGCGCCAGCAGCGCGGGGACAGGAGATGGTGAAGCTTTCTTT.

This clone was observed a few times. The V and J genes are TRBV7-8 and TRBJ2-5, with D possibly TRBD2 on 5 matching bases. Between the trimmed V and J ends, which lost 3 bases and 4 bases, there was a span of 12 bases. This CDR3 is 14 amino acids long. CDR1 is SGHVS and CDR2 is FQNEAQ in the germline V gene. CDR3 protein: CASSFRAVGETQYF. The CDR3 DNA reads TGTGCCAGCAGCTTTCGAGCGGTCGGAGAGACCCAGTACTTC.

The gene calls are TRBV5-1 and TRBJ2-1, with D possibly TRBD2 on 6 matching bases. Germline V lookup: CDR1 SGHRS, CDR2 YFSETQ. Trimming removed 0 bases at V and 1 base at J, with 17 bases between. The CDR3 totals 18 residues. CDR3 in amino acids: CASSLGPSAGSSYNEQFF. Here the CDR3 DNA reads TGCGCCAGCAGCTTGGGGCCCTCGGCGGGGAGTTCCTACAATGAGCAGTTCTTC. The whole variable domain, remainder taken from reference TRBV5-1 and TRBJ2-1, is KAGVTQTPRYLIKTRGQQVTLSCSPISGHRSVSWYQQTPGQGLQFLFEYFSETQRNKGNFPGRFSGRQFSNSRSEMNVSTLELGDSALYLCASSLGPSAGSSYNEQFFGPGTRLTVL.

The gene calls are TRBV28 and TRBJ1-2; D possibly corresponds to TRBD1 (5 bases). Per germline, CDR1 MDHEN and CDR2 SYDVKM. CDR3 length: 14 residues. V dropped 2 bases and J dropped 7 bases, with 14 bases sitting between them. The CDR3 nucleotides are TGTGCCAGCAGTTTACTATCCAGGGTCGGTGGCTACACCTTC. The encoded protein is CASSLLSRVGGYTF.

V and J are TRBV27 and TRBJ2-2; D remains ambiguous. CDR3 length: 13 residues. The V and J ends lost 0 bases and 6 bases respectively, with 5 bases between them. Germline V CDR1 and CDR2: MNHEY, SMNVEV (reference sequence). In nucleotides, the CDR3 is TGTGCCAGCAGTTTATCCGGGTCCGGGGAGCTGTTTTTT. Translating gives CASSLSGSGELFF.

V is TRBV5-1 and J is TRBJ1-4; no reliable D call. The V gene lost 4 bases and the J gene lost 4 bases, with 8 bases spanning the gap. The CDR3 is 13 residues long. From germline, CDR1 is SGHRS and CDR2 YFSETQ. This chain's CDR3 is CASSIGVNEKLFF. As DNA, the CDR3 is TGCGCCAGCAGCATCGGGGTTAATGAAAAACTGTTTTTT.

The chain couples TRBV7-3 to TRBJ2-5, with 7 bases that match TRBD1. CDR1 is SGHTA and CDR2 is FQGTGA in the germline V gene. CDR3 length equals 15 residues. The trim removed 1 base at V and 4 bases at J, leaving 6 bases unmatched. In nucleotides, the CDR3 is TGTGCCAGCAGCTTAAAGGGGGCCGTGGGAGAGACCCAGTACTTC. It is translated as CASSLKGAVGETQYF.

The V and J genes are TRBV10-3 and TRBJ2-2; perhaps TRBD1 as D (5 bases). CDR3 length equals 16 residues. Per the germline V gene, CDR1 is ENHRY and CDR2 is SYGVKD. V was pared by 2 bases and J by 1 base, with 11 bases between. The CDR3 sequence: CAISELGQGNTGELFF. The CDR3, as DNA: TGTGCCATCAGTGAGCTTGGGCAGGGGAACACCGGGGAGCTGTTTTTT.

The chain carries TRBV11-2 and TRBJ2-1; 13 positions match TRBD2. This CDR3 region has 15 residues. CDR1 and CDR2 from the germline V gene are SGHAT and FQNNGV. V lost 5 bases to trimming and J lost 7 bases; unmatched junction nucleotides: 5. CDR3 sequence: CASSAGTSGVNEQFF. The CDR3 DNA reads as TGTGCCAGCAGCGCAGGGACTAGCGGGGTGAATGAGCAGTTCTTC.

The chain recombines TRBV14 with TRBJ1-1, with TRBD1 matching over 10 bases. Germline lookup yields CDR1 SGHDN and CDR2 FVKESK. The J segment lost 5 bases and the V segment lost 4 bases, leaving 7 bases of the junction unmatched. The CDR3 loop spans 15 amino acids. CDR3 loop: CASSPRPGQGTEAFF. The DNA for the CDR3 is TGTGCCAGCAGCCCTAGGCCGGGACAGGGGACTGAAGCTTTCTTT.